This entry lists 24 T cell receptor beta chains sequenced from one sample in a study of OX40 agonist ivuxolimab in advanced cancers. Profiling relied on immunoSEQ multiplex PCR, and the TCRdb table lists in-frame clones only, not all of them. The sample records about 78,000 clones, roughly 92% being singletons. Source: CD4+ or CD8+ T cells sorted from blood, taken in a trial of the OX40 agonist ivuxolimab. Receptor source: an adult with an advanced solid tumor such as melanoma, head and neck, liver or kidney cancer.

The chain has TRBV28 and TRBJ2-5; D is unclear. The J call could be wrong; TRBJ2-7 is a better fit for the DNA end. CDR1 is MDHEN, CDR2 SYDVKM, per germline. This CDR3 contains 13 residues. The CDR3 bases are TGTGCCAGCAGTTTACTCTCTTCCTACGAGCAGTACTTC. Protein: CASSLLSSYEQYF.

CDR3 loop: CASSSSGARAEAFF. Here the CDR3 DNA reads TGTGCCAGCAGTTCCTCGGGGGCGCGGGCCGAAGCTTTCTTT. V usage is TRBV6-6 and J usage is TRBJ1-1, with D perhaps TRBD1 (6 bases). Germline lookup yields CDR1 MNHNY and CDR2 SVGAGI (reference sequence). This CDR3 has 14 amino acids. The V and J ends lost 4 bases and 8 bases respectively, with 17 bases between them.

The chain joins TRBV19 to TRBJ2-2; D might be TRBD2 (5 bases). The V end was cut by 7 bases, the J end by 0 bases, with 15 bases between. CDR1 is LNHDA and CDR2 is SQIVND in the germline V gene (reference sequence). This CDR3 region has 16 residues. Here the CDR3 DNA reads TGTGCCAGTAAGAGGACTTCGGCCCCGAACACCGGGGAGCTGTTTTTT. Translated: CASKRTSAPNTGELFF.

V and J are TRBV19 and TRBJ1-2, with TRBD1 matching over 7 bases. The CDR3 loop spans 15 amino acids. Germline V gives CDR1 LNHDA, CDR2 SQIVND (reference sequence). Trimming at V came to 4 bases and at J to 4 bases, leaving 9 bases not matched to a gene. The CDR3 protein is CASSTSRGFLYGYTF. CDR3 bases: TGTGCCAGTAGTACGTCCAGGGGGTTCCTCTATGGCTACACCTTC.

The rearrangement uses TRBV19 and TRBJ2-7, with 7 nucleotides matching TRBD1. There are 15 residues in the CDR3. J was trimmed by 3 bases and V by 3 bases; bases with no gene match: 8. Germline V gene lookup returns CDR1 LNHDA and CDR2 SQIVND (reference sequence). The CDR3 DNA reads as TGTGCCAGTAGTATCAAAGGGGGCGAGGTCTACGAGCAGTACTTC. It translates to CASSIKGGEVYEQYF.

The rearrangement joins TRBV19 to TRBJ1-3, with D unclear. The CDR3 is 15 amino acids. CDR1 and CDR2 (germline): LNHDA, SQIVND (reference sequence). The V end was cut by 5 bases, the J end by 2 bases, with 13 bases between. The CDR3 region is CASSLLGGPGNTIYF. The CDR3 region has the DNA TGTGCCAGTAGTCTCCTCGGTGGACCTGGAAACACCATATATTTT.

The J gene is TRBJ2-7, the V gene TRBV7-2; D gene ambiguous. Between the trimmed V and J ends, which lost 2 bases and 1 base, there was a span of 12 bases. There are 15 residues in the CDR3. Germline loops: CDR1 SGHTA, CDR2 FQGNSA. CDR3 DNA sequence: TGTGCCAGCAGCTTAAAGAGGAGTGTATCCTACGAGCAGTACTTC. Translated: CASSLKRSVSYEQYF.

The gene calls are TRBV29-1 and TRBJ2-6, with 8 bases fitting TRBD1. The germline gives CDR1 SQVTM, CDR2 ANQGSEA. CDR3 size: 18 residues. Trimming took 3 bases from V and 1 from J; bases not matched to a gene: 11. The CDR3 loop is CSVDIARDRGSGANVLTF. DNA of the CDR3: TGCAGCGTTGACATAGCACGTGACAGGGGATCTGGGGCCAACGTCCTGACTTTC.

The chain joins TRBV5-4 to TRBJ1-2; the D is unclear. Germline V gene data show CDR1 as SGHNT and CDR2 as YYREEE (reference sequence). This CDR3 comprises 13 residues. Between the trimmed V and J ends, which lost 4 bases and 0 bases, there was a span of 7 bases. The CDR3: CASSLETNYGYTF. Written as DNA, the CDR3 is TGTGCCAGCAGCCTGGAGACTAACTATGGCTACACCTTC.

This clone was counted once. The chain uses TRBV19 and TRBJ2-1, with a possible D match to TRBD1 (5 bases). The ends were cut back, 10 bases at V and 1 base at J, with 20 bases in the middle. The germline gives CDR1 LNHDA, CDR2 SQIVND (reference sequence). This CDR3 has 16 amino acids. CDR3: CATRKGVIGSYNEQFF. CDR3 nucleotide sequence: TGTGCCACTCGAAAAGGGGTAATCGGGTCCTACAATGAGCAGTTCTTC.

This rearrangement joins TRBV6-1 to TRBJ2-7, with D uncertain. CDR1 MNHNS and CDR2 SASEGT come from the germline V gene. There are 12 residues in the CDR3. Deletions cut 2 bases from V and 7 bases from J, with 9 bases between. In nucleotides, the CDR3 is TGTGCCAGCAGTGAATTAATTTTTGAGCAGTACTTC. Its protein product is CASSELIFEQYF.

The V gene is TRBV6-5, the J gene TRBJ1-5, with D perhaps matching TRBD1 (6 bases). Per the germline V gene, CDR1 is MNHEY and CDR2 is SVGAGI. The CDR3 spans 13 residues. The V end lost 5 bases, the J end lost 4 bases, and 9 bases lay between the germline ends. CDR3 in DNA: TGTGCCAGCAGTGACAGGATGAATCAGCCCCAGCATTTT. Protein: CASSDRMNQPQHF.

This sequence joins TRBV6-1 and TRBJ1-2; D remains ambiguous. CDR1 is MNHNS, CDR2 SASEGT, per germline. CDR3 length: 14 residues. The V end was cut by 6 bases, the J end by 6 bases, with 17 bases between. The CDR3 sequence: CASRVPGTFHGYTF. DNA for the CDR3: TGTGCCAGCAGGGTCCCGGGAACCTTCCATGGCTACACCTTC.

The rearrangement uses TRBV7-2 and TRBJ2-7, with 9 nucleotides matching TRBD1. The CDR3 is made up of 17 amino acids. Germline trimming cut 1 base from V and 7 bases from J; bases unmatched to any gene: 14. Germline V gives CDR1 SGHTA, CDR2 FQGNSA. CDR3 sequence reads: CASSLDYRDRAHLEQYF. In nucleotides, the CDR3 is TGTGCCAGCAGCTTAGATTACCGGGACAGGGCCCATCTGGAGCAGTACTTC.

The chain carries TRBV9 and TRBJ1-1, with D hard to call. CDR1 and CDR2 from the germline V gene are SGDLS and YYNGEE. Between the trimmed V and J ends, which lost 3 bases and 3 bases, there was a span of 9 bases. The CDR3 spans 13 residues. The CDR3 region is CASSGRVYTEAFF. The CDR3 DNA follows: TGTGCCAGCAGCGGAAGGGTTTACACTGAAGCTTTCTTT. Complete variable domain (other parts from reference TRBV9 and TRBJ1-1): DSGVTQTPKHLITATGQRVTLRCSPRSGDLSVYWYQQSLDQGLQFLIQYYNGEERAKGNILERFSAQQFPDLHSELNLSSLELGDSALYFCASSGRVYTEAFFGQGTRLTVV.

The V gene is TRBV19, the J gene TRBJ1-3; a possible D gene is TRBD1 (5 bases). The CDR3 runs to 16 residues. Trimming left V 7 bases short and J 8 bases short, with 24 bases between. Germline values: CDR1 LNHDA, CDR2 SQIVND (reference sequence). The DNA for the CDR3 is TGTGCCAGTACTCCCTTGGGACCTTCTCCCGGACACACCATATATTTT. Translated: CASTPLGPSPGHTIYF.

The genes are TRBV7-2 and TRBJ1-3; a possible D gene is TRBD1 (5 bases). The ends were cut back, 7 bases at V and 2 bases at J, with 18 bases in the middle. The CDR3 spans 16 residues. Per germline, CDR1 SGHTA and CDR2 FQGNSA. The CDR3 spells CASKMGGPTAGNTIYF. In DNA form, the CDR3 reads TGTGCCAGCAAGATGGGGGGTCCAACCGCTGGAAACACCATATATTTT.

The V gene is TRBV11-3, the J gene TRBJ1-4, with D tentatively TRBD1 (6 bases). CDR3 size: 18 residues. Germline V CDR1 and CDR2: SGHNT, YENEEA. V lost 1 base, J lost 5 bases, and 20 bases lay in between. CDR3 sequence reads: CASSLVFPIGGANEKLFF. The DNA for the CDR3 is TGTGCCAGCAGCTTAGTTTTTCCGATCGGGGGCGCAAATGAAAAACTGTTTTTT.

This clone was seen a single time. The gene calls are TRBV4-1 and TRBJ2-3; D is unresolved. V lost 3 bases, J lost 5 bases, and 12 bases lay in between. This CDR3 region has 14 residues. Germline loops: CDR1 MGHRA, CDR2 YSYEKL. The CDR3 protein is CASSHPSLRDTQYF. As DNA, the CDR3 is TGCGCCAGCAGCCACCCCTCGCTACGAGATACGCAGTATTTT.

This clone has a single count. The chain joins TRBV6-6 to TRBJ1-1; 9 nucleotides align to TRBD1. There are 15 residues in the CDR3. The J segment lost 6 bases and the V segment lost 0 bases, leaving 5 bases of the junction unmatched. Germline lookup yields CDR1 MNHNY and CDR2 SVGAGI (reference sequence). CDR3 nucleotides: TGTGCCAGCAGTTACTCGACCGACAGGGGGGCTGAAGCTTTCTTT. This codes for CASSYSTDRGAEAFF.

This clone was detected once. An end of the junction does not agree with germline; a read error may underlie this. The gene calls are TRBV5-4 and TRBJ2-7; unclear D gene. Germline CDR1 reads SGHNT; CDR2 reads YYREEE (reference sequence). The CDR3 covers 15 residues. CDR3 sequence reads: CASRLGSDTAYEQYF. As DNA, the CDR3 is TGTGCCAGCAGGTTGGGGTCGGATACCGCCTACGAGCAGTACTTC.

The V call is TRBV30, the J call TRBJ1-2; D is undetermined. Trimming took 5 bases from V and 6 from J, leaving 7 bases between them. CDR3 length: 10 residues. Per germline, CDR1 GTSNPN and CDR2 SVGIG (reference sequence). CDR3 sequence (DNA): TGTGCCTGGGGGAGAGATGGCTACACCTTC. This sequence encodes CAWGRDGYTF. The whole variable domain, filled in from reference TRBV30 and TRBJ1-2, reads SQTIHQWPATLVQPVGSPLSLECTVEGTSNPNLYWYRQAAGRGLQLLFYSVGIGQISSEVPQNLSASRPQDRQFILSSKKLLLSDSGFYLCAWGRDGYTFGSGTRLTVV.

The V call is TRBV7-2, the J call TRBJ2-1, with unresolved D. The germline CDR1 and CDR2 sequences are SGHTA and FQGNSA. This CDR3 comprises 16 residues. V lost 1 base and J 0 bases, leaving 10 bases between the germline ends. DNA for the CDR3: TGTGCCAGCAGCTTAGTAGGCGGTAGCTCCTACAATGAGCAGTTCTTC. Residues: CASSLVGGSSYNEQFF.

This sequence joins TRBV25-1 and TRBJ1-3; a possible D gene is TRBD1 (5 bases). The CDR3 consists of 15 residues. CDR1 MGHDK and CDR2 SYGVNS come from the germline V gene. Trimming pared 8 bases from V and 2 bases from J, leaving 16 bases between. The CDR3 here is CASSSSAGPGNTIYF. CDR3 nucleotide sequence: TGTGCCAGCTCCTCCAGTGCGGGGCCTGGAAACACCATATATTTT.